This TCR beta chain was captured by sequencing in a study of T-cell memory formation after mild COVID-19. TCRdb passed the 5' RACE reads through MiXCR, listing each CDR3 protein once. The repertoire includes some 120,000 distinct CDR3 sequences, more than 15% of them detected once, and roughly 5% sits in the top ten. The CDR3 spans 12 residues. Per germline, CDR1 SNHLY and CDR2 FYNNEI. Trimming pared 4 bases from V and 0 bases from J, leaving 4 bases between. The source material was PBMCs or a T cell subset sorted from them (not recorded which). This sequence originates from a man aged 18 to 30 who had mild COVID-19 (a few samples of this study predate the infection). Cell type and time point are not known. The chain employs TRBV2 and TRBJ2-7; D not resolved. The CDR3 loop reads CASSVSSYEQYV. DNA of the CDR3: TGTGCCAGCAGTGTGTCCTCCTACGAGCAGTACGTC.